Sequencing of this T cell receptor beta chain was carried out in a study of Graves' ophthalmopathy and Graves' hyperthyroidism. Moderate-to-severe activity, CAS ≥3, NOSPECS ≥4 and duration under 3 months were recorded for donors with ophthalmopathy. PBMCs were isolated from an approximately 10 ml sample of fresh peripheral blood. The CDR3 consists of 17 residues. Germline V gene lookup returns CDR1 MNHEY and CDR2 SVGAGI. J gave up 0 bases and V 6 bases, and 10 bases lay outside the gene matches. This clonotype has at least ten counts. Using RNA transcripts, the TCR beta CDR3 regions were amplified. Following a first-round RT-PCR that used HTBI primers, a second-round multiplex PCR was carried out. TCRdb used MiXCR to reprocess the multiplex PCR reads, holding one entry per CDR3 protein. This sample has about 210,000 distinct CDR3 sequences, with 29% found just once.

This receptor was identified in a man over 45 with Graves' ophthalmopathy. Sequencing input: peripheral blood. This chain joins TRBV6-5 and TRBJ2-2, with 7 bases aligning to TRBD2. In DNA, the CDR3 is TGTGCCAGCAGCCAACTAGCGCTTACACCGAACACCGGGGAGCTGTTTTTT. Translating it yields CASSQLALTPNTGELFF.